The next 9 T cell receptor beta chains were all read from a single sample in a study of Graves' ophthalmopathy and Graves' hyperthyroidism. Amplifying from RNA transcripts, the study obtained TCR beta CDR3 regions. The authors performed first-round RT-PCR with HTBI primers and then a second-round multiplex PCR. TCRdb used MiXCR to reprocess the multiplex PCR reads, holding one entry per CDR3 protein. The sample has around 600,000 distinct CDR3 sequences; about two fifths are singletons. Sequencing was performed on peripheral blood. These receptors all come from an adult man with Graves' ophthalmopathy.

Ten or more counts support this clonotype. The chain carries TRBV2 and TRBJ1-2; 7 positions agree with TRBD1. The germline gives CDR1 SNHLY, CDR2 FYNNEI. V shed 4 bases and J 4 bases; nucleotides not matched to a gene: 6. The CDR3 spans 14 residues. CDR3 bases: TGTGCCAGCAGTGCGACAGGGAGCCCCTATGGCTACACCTTC. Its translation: CASSATGSPYGYTF.

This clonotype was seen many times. The chain's CDR3 is CASSSPQGVGTQYF. In nucleotides, the CDR3 is TGTGCCAGCAGCTCCCCCCAAGGGGTAGGGACCCAGTACTTC. This chain joins TRBV11-2 and TRBJ2-5; maybe TRBD1 (5 bases). V shed 4 bases and J shed 7 bases, with 16 bases lying between them. Germline loops: CDR1 SGHAT, CDR2 FQNNGV. The CDR3 has 14 residues. Full variable domain (outside the CDR3, taken from reference TRBV11-2 and TRBJ2-5): EAGVAQSPRYKIIEKRQSVAFWCNPISGHATLYWYQQILGQGPKLLIQFQNNGVVDDSQLPKDRFSAERLKGVDSTLKIQPAKLEDSAVYLCASSSPQGVGTQYFGPGTRLLVL.

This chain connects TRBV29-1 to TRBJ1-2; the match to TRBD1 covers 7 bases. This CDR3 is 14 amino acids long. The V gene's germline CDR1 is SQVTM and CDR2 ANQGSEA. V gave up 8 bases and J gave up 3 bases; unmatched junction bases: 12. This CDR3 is CSLVQGGLDYGYTF. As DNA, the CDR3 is TGCAGCCTGGTTCAGGGGGGATTAGACTATGGCTACACCTTC. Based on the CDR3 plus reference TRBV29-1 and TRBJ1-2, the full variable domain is SAVISQKPSRDICQRGTSLTIQCQVDSQVTMMFWYRQQPGQSLTLIATANQGSEATYESGFVIDKFPISRPNLTFSTLTVSNMSPEDSSIYLCSLVQGGLDYGYTFGSGTRLTVV.

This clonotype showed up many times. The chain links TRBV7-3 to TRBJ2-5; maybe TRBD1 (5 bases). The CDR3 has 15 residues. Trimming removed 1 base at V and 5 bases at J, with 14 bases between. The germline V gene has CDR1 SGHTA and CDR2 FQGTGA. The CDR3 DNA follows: TGTGCCAGCAGCTTAAACGCAGGGCCGACGGAGACCCAGTACTTC. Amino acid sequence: CASSLNAGPTETQYF.

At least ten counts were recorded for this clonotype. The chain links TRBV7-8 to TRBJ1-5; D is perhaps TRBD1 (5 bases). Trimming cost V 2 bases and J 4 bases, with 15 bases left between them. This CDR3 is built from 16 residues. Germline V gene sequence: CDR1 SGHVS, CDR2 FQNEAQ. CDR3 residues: CASSLLAGLGNQPQHF. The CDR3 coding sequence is TGTGCCAGCAGCTTACTGGCAGGGTTGGGGAATCAGCCCCAGCATTTT.

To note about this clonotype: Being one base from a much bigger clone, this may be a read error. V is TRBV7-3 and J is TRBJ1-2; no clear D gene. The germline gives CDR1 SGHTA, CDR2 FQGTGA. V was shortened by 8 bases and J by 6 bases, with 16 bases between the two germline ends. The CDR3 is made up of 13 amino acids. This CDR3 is CASGSQVADGYTF. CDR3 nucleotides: TGTGCCAGCGGCTCCCAGGTGGCGGATGGCTACACCTTC.

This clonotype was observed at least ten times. CDR3 DNA: TGTGCCAGTAGTACTCCCCAGGGCGGGGACACTGAAGCTTTCTTT. It is translated as CASSTPQGGDTEAFF. The chain recombines TRBV19 with TRBJ1-1, with D perhaps TRBD1 (5 bases). Per germline, CDR1 LNHDA and CDR2 SQIVND (reference sequence). This CDR3 region has 15 residues. Trimming shortened V by 4 bases and J by 3 bases, and 15 bases separated the two germline ends. Filled out from reference TRBV19 and TRBJ1-1, the complete variable domain reads DGGITQSPKYLFRKEGQNVTLSCEQNLNHDAMYWYRQDPGQGLRLIYYSQIVNDFQKGDIAEGYSVSREKKESFPLTVTSAQKNPTAFYLCASSTPQGGDTEAFFGQGTRLTVV.

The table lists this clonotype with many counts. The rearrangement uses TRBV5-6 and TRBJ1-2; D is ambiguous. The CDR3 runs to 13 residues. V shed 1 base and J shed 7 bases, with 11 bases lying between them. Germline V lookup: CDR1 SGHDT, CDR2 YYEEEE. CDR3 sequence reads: CASSLIQETGYTF. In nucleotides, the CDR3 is TGTGCCAGCAGCTTGATCCAGGAGACTGGCTACACCTTC.

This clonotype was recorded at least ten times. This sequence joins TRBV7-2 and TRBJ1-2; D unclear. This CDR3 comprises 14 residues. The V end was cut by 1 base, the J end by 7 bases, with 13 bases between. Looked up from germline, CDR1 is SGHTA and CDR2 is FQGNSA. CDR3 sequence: CASSLGGSRSGYTF. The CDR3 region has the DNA TGTGCCAGCAGCTTAGGGGGTTCACGGAGTGGCTACACCTTC.